A single sample is the source of the 13 T cell receptor beta chains below, sequenced in a study of blood T cells in healthy people across ages. With a J-beta primer mix and a sample-barcoded 5' primer, a second PCR ran about 6 to 11 cycles. A single record per CDR3 protein comes from TCRdb applying MiXCR to the 5' RACE reads. This table has 870,000 or so distinct CDR3 sequences, under 30% appearing once. Sequenced: blood. These receptors were collected from a woman aged 80 or older in good health.

This clonotype was found a few times. A clone one base away is much larger, so this may be a read error. The chain recombines TRBV12-3 or TRBV12-4 with TRBJ2-7; weak D call: TRBD1 (6 bases). V dropped 2 bases and J dropped 6 bases, with 8 bases sitting between them. This CDR3 has 12 residues. The CDR3 DNA follows: TGTGCCAGCAGTTTAAGGGGGTTCGAGCAGTACTTC. Translated: CASSLRGFEQYF.

This clonotype was seen many times. The chain combines TRBV15 with TRBJ2-1; no definite D call. The CDR3 spans 12 residues. The ends were cut back, 0 bases at V and 10 bases at J, with 7 bases in the middle. Germline V gene sequence: CDR1 LNHNV, CDR2 YYDKDF (reference sequence). The CDR3 DNA sequence: TGTGCCACCAGCAGAGATTTGGCGGAGCAGTTCTTC. Translating it yields CATSRDLAEQFF.

A word on this clonotype: Possible read error: a much larger clone is one base away. The rearrangement uses TRBV20-1 and TRBJ1-1; 8 bases map to TRBD1. The CDR3 runs 13 residues. Germline loops: CDR1 DFQATT, CDR2 SNEGSKA (reference sequence). Trimming at V came to 6 bases and at J to 3 bases, leaving 6 bases not matched to a gene. The CDR3 loop reads CSAGQGGYTEAFF. The CDR3 DNA reads as TGCAGTGCAGGACAGGGCGGGTACACTGAAGCTTTCTTT.

This clonotype was observed a handful of times. A much larger clone differs by one base, so this may be a read error. The chain links TRBV11-2 to TRBJ2-5; 8 bases are a match to TRBD1. Germline trimming cut 2 bases from V and 4 bases from J; bases unmatched to any gene: 9. This CDR3 region has 16 residues. Germline V gives CDR1 SGHAT, CDR2 FQNNGV. The CDR3 DNA reads TGTGCCAGCAGCTTATCGCGCAGGGGGCATGGAGAGACCCAGTACTTC. This sequence encodes CASSLSRRGHGETQYF.

Many counts were recorded for this clonotype. The rearrangement joins TRBV20-1 to TRBJ2-3; 9 bases agree with TRBD1. The CDR3 sequence is 15 residues long. From germline, CDR1 is DFQATT and CDR2 SNEGSKA (reference sequence). V trimming: 0 bases; J trimming: 5 bases; junction bases outside the gene matches: 6. The CDR3 reads CSAREDRGWGDTQYF. DNA for the CDR3: TGCAGTGCTAGAGAGGACAGGGGCTGGGGAGATACGCAGTATTTT.

This clonotype was recorded at least ten times. The CDR3 sequence: CASGGSTRTDTQYF. The CDR3 bases are TGTGCCAGCGGGGGGTCAACCCGGACAGATACGCAGTATTTT. The chain joins TRBV27 to TRBJ2-3, with D possibly matching TRBD2 (6 bases). From germline, CDR1 is MNHEY and CDR2 SMNVEV (reference sequence). Trimming stripped 8 bases from V and 3 bases from J, with 15 bases between. The length of the CDR3 is 14 residues.

The V and J genes are TRBV5-6 and TRBJ2-1; TRBD1 matches 9 bases. Trimming removed 2 bases from V and 12 bases from J; junction bases left unmatched: 9. The germline V gene has CDR1 SGHDT and CDR2 YYEEEE. This CDR3 is built from 14 residues. The CDR3 nucleotides read TGTGCCAGCAGCTTTCCGGGACAGGGAGTCGGGCAGTTCTTC. It translates to CASSFPGQGVGQFF.

This clonotype has a handful of counts. The J gene is TRBJ2-1, the V gene TRBV10-2, with a possible D match to TRBD2 (6 bases). The tail of the sequence fits TRBJ2-7 better, so the J call may be wrong. CDR3 size: 16 residues. CDR1 WSHSY and CDR2 SAAADI come from the germline V gene. The CDR3 region is CASSELGLGGYNEQYF. In nucleotides, the CDR3 is TGCGCCAGCAGTGAGTTGGGACTTGGAGGTTACAATGAGCAGTACTTC.

This clonotype has a count of ten or more. The chain recombines TRBV12-3 or TRBV12-4 with TRBJ2-1; maybe TRBD1 (5 bases). This CDR3 has 14 amino acids. V gave up 4 bases and J gave up 10 bases, with 17 bases separating them. CDR3 bases: TGTGCCAGCAGTTCGACGGACGCTCAGGGCGAGCAGTTCTTC. It specifies CASSSTDAQGEQFF.

Ten or more counts support this clonotype. The V gene is TRBV11-2, the J gene TRBJ2-1, with 13 bases identical to TRBD2. The length of the CDR3 is 16 residues. Germline V CDR1 and CDR2: SGHAT, FQNNGV. The V gene end was trimmed by 3 bases and the J gene end by 7 bases; junction bases not matched to a gene: 6. The CDR3 reads CASSFRLAGGWNEQFF. The CDR3, as DNA: TGTGCCAGCAGCTTCCGACTAGCGGGGGGATGGAATGAGCAGTTCTTC.

For this clonotype: A read error may explain this, as a much larger clone is one base away. The rearrangement links TRBV7-2 to TRBJ1-6; possibly TRBD1 for D (6 bases). This CDR3 spans 16 amino acids. Germline values: CDR1 SGHTA, CDR2 FQGNSA. CDR3 sequence: CVSSLTGTSYNSPLHF. CDR3 bases: TGTGTCAGCAGCTTAACAGGGACGTCCTATAATTCACCCCTCCACTTT.

This clonotype has a count of ten or more. In DNA, the CDR3 is TGCGCCAGCAGCTTGGGACTGCGGGGCTACACCTTC. Its translation is CASSLGLRGYTF. The chain employs TRBV5-1 and TRBJ1-2; D is unclear. Per germline, CDR1 SGHRS and CDR2 YFSETQ. The CDR3 totals 12 residues. Trimming took 0 bases from V and 8 from J, leaving 8 bases between them.

Worth noting for this clonotype: The junction departs from the called germline gene at one end, perhaps through a read error. The chain employs TRBV6-5 and TRBJ2-1; D not resolved. The V gene's germline CDR1 is MNHEY and CDR2 SVGAGI. The CDR3 spans 11 residues. CDR3 sequence reads: CTSTAYNEQFF. The CDR3 DNA reads as TGTACCAGCACCGCCTACAATGAGCAGTTCTTC.